Listed below are T cell receptor beta chains from one sample, sequenced in a study of blood T cell repertoires in COVID-19. Measured with immunoSEQ multiplex PCR; TCRdb has only the in-frame clones, and not every one. The sample has about 110,000 clones, roughly 82% seen once. The sample was peripheral blood. The receptors shown here come from a woman in her thirties or forties with acute or convalescent COVID-19. The CDR3 runs from the conserved cysteine through the conserved F or W. D genes are given only for firm matches. Expanded clones get a size class; other rows say once, few or many, or leave the size out.

TRBV4-3	NA	NA	TRBJ1-6	TGCGCCAGCAGCCGGGTTAAGGACAATCCCTTCCTTAGGGGGAATAGACCCCTCCACTTT	CASSRVKDNPFLRGNRPLHF
TRBV2	NA	NA	TRBJ1-2	TGTGCCAGCAGTGCCGAGGTCGGGGGCTACACCTTC	CASSAEVGGYTF
TRBV5-4	TRBD1	NA	TRBJ1-1	TGTGCCAGCAGCTTCCGGGACAGGGAAGGCACTGAAGCTTTCTTT	CASSFRDREGTEAFF
TRBV5-1	NA	NA	TRBJ1-1	TGCGCCAGCAGCTTGGTGAGGGCGGGGGACACTGAAGCTTTCTTT	CASSLVRAGDTEAFF
TRBV6-1	NA	NA	TRBJ1-6	TGTGCCAGCAGTCGTGACAGTTGGGGTTCACCCCTCCACTTT	CASSRDSWGSPLHF
TRBV18	TRBD1	NA	TRBJ1-5	TGTGCCAGCACATCCGAGGAGGGGGCTCAGCCCCAGCATTTT	CASTSEEGAQPQHF
TRBV21-1	NA	NA	TRBJ1-4	TGTGCCAGCAGCTGCACTTCAGGGGCTGGGGGTGAAAAACTGTTTTTT	CASSCTSGAGGEKLFF
TRBV30	NA	NA	TRBJ1-2	TGTGCCCGGGGGCAGGAGGAATACTATGGCTACACCTTC	CARGQEEYYGYTF
TRBV30	TRBD1	NA	TRBJ1-1	TGTGCCTGGACCCGGACAGGATGGAACACTGAAGCTTTCTTT	CAWTRTGWNTEAFF
TRBV7-9	NA	NA	TRBJ1-6	TGTGCCAGCAGCTTAGACAGATATAATTCACCCCTCCACTTT	CASSLDRYNSPLHF
TRBV3-1/TRBV3-2	TRBD1	NA	TRBJ1-2	TGTGCCAGCAGCCAAGGCACAACCGGGACAGGGCATGGCTACACCTTC	CASSQGTTGTGHGYTF
TRBV2	NA	NA	TRBJ1-5	TGTGCCAGCAGTGAACTCAGAAATCAGCCCCAGCATTTT	CASSELRNQPQHF
TRBV7-2	NA	NA	TRBJ2-5	TGTGCCAGCAGCTTAGACGGCGGGGATGAAGAGACCCAGTACTTC	CASSLDGGDEETQYF
TRBV28	NA	NA	TRBJ2-7	TGTGCCAGCAGTTTAAGCGGTTACGAGCAGTACTTC	CASSLSGYEQYF
TRBV3-1/TRBV3-2	TRBD1	once	TRBJ1-4	TGTGCCAGCGGGGGGGACAGGGGTGCTACAAAACTGTTTTTT	CASGGDRGATKLFF
TRBV7-3	TRBD2	NA	TRBJ2-4	TGTGCCAGCAGCTTATCGGGACTAGCGGAAAACATTCAGTACTTC	CASSLSGLAENIQYF
TRBV2	NA	NA	TRBJ1-5	TGTGCCAGCGGAGCAACCTCTTACCGCCAGCCCCAGCATTTT	CASGATSYRQPQHF
TRBV19	NA	NA	TRBJ1-1	TGTGCCAGTAGTATATTTGCGCGGACTGAAGCTTTCTTT	CASSIFARTEAFF
TRBV19	TRBD2	NA	TRBJ2-7	TGTGCCAGTAGGGCCCGGGGGGATGTATCCTACGAGCAGTACTTC	CASRARGDVSYEQYF
TRBV2	NA	NA	TRBJ1-3	TGTGCCGCAGGGTTTTCTGGAAACACCATATATTTT	CAAGFSGNTIYF
TRBV5-4	NA	NA	TRBJ1-1	TGTGCCAGCAGCGAGACAGTGAACACTGAAGCTTTCTTT	CASSETVNTEAFF
TRBV4-1	TRBD1	NA	TRBJ1-2	TGCGCCAGCAGCCAAGAGACAGGGACCTTTGGCTATGGCTACACCTTC	CASSQETGTFGYGYTF
TRBV6-5	NA	NA	TRBJ1-2	TGTGCCAGCAGTTCCGGGAAAGGGTTTTATGGCTACACCTTC	CASSSGKGFYGYTF
TRBV21-1	NA	NA	TRBJ2-7	TGTGCCAGCAGCTCGCCTGAGGGTAACTCTAGCGGGGGTACCTACGAGCAGTACTTC	CASSSPEGNSSGGTYEQYF
TRBV6-1	TRBD2	NA	TRBJ2-7	TGTGCCAGCAGTGGACTAAGAAGCGGGGGGGCGTTGGAGCAGTACTTC	CASSGLRSGGALEQYF
TRBV29-1	TRBD1	NA	TRBJ2-5	TGCAGCGTTGAGGGACAGAAAGAGACCCAGTACTTC	CSVEGQKETQYF
TRBV14	TRBD1	NA	TRBJ2-2	TGTGCCAGCAGTCCTATAGGACAGGGGAACACCGGGGAGCTGTTTTTT	CASSPIGQGNTGELFF
TRBV7-2	TRBD1	once	TRBJ2-7	TGTGCCAGCAGCCCCCGGACAGGTCACGAGCAGTACTTC	CASSPRTGHEQYF
TRBV19	TRBD1	NA	TRBJ1-5	TGTGCCAGTTCGGACAGGGGTAGCAATCAGCCCCAGCATTTT	CASSDRGSNQPQHF
TRBV2	TRBD2	NA	TRBJ2-1	TGTGCCAGCAACGGGGGGGCCTATGAGCAGTTCTTC	CASNGGAYEQFF
TRBV10-1	TRBD1	NA	TRBJ1-2	TGCGCCAGCACTCTTCCTCATCCGGGACAGGGGGACGCTAGGGGCTACACCTTC	CASTLPHPGQGDARGYTF
TRBV27	TRBD1	NA	TRBJ1-1	TGTGCCAGCAGTTCCCTCACTACAGGGGCCACTGAAGCTTTCTTT	CASSSLTTGATEAFF
TRBV30	NA	NA	TRBJ2-7	TGTGCCTGGAGAACTTCCTACGAGCAGTACTTC	CAWRTSYEQYF
TRBV4-3	NA	NA	TRBJ1-2	TGCGCCAGCAGCCAAGAGCGGGGATATGGCTACACCTTC	CASSQERGYGYTF
TRBV4-2	TRBD1	NA	TRBJ1-5	TGTGCCAGCAGTCACACAGGGGGCGGTCAGCCCCAGCATTTT	CASSHTGGGQPQHF
TRBV4-1	NA	NA	TRBJ1-2	TGCGCCAGCAGCCAAGAGGGAGAGAGCTATGGCTACACCTTC	CASSQEGESYGYTF